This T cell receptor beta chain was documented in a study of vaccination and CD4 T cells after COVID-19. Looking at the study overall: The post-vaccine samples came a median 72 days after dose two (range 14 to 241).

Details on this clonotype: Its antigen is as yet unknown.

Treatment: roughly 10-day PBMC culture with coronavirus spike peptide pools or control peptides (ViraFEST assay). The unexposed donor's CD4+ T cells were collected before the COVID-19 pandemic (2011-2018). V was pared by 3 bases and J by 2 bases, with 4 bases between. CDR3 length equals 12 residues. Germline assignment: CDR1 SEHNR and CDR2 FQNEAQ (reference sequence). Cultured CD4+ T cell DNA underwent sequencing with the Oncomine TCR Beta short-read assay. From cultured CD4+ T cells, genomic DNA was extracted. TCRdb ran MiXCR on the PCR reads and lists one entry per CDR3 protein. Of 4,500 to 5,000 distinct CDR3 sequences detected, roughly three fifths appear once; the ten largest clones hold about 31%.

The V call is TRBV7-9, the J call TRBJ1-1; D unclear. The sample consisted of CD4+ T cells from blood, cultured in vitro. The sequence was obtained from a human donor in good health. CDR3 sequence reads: CASSFVNTEAFF. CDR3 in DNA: TGTGCCAGCAGCTTCGTTAACACTGAAGCTTTCTTT.